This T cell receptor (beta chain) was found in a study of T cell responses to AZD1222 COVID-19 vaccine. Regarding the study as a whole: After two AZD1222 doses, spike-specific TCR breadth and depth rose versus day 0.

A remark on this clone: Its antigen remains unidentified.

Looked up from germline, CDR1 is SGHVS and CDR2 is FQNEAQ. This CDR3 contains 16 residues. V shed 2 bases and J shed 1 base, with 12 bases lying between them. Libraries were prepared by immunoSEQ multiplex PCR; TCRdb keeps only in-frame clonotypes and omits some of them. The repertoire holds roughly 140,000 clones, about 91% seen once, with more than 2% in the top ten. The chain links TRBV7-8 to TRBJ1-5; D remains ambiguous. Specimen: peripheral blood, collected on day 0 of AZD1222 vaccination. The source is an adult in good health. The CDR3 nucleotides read TGTGCCAGCAGCTTAAGCACGGGCAGGAGCAATCAGCCCCAGCATTTT. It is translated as CASSLSTGRSNQPQHF.